These 30 T cell receptor beta chains came from one sample sequenced in a study of T-cell reconstitution after alpha-beta-depleted transplantation in children. Molecular barcoding with unique molecular identifiers was used for the TCRbeta library. Each CDR3 protein is one row after TCRdb ran MiXCR on the PCR reads. The table has fewer than 350,000 distinct CDR3 sequences, 9.5% to 13% seen once. The sequences come from PBMCs, collected before TCRalphabeta/CD19-depleted stem cell transplant. Every receptor here comes from a boy younger than two with acute myeloid leukemia, due to receive a stem cell transplant.

This clonotype has at least ten counts. The chain is built from TRBV3-1 and TRBJ2-5, with TRBD1 as a possible D gene (5 bases). The CDR3 totals 14 residues. Germline CDR1 is LGHDT and CDR2 is YNNKEL (reference sequence). V shed 7 bases and J shed 2 bases, with 14 bases lying between them. CDR3 DNA sequence: TGTGCCAGCACCCGACAGAATCTTCAAGAGACCCAGTACTTC. Protein product: CASTRQNLQETQYF.

A few counts support this clonotype. This sequence joins TRBV13 and TRBJ1-1, with 9 bases fitting TRBD1. V lost 9 bases and J lost 5; bases outside the gene matches: 10. The CDR3 has 14 amino acids. Germline V gene data show CDR1 as PRHDT and CDR2 as FYEKMQ (reference sequence). CDR3 protein: CASHRDRENTEAFF. The CDR3 DNA reads TGTGCCAGTCACCGGGACAGGGAGAATACTGAAGCTTTCTTT.

This clonotype was observed many times. J is TRBJ1-1 and V is TRBV5-1, with TRBD1 matching 11 bases. V was clipped by 0 bases and J by 6 bases; unmatched bases: 4. The CDR3 consists of 15 residues. CDR1 and CDR2 (germline): SGHRS, YFSETQ. The CDR3 here is CASSLGDRGISEAFF. The CDR3 bases are TGCGCCAGCAGCTTGGGGGACAGGGGGATCTCTGAAGCTTTCTTT.

This clonotype was counted many times. The gene calls are TRBV28 and TRBJ2-7, with TRBD1 matching 10 bases. The CDR3 length is 16 residues. The V segment lost 6 bases and the J segment 4 bases; nucleotides outside the gene matches: 12. Germline CDR1 MDHEN, CDR2 SYDVKM. The CDR3 is CASRSAGTGVRYEQYF. The CDR3 DNA sequence: TGTGCCAGCAGGTCAGCCGGGACAGGGGTTCGATACGAGCAGTACTTC.

The gene calls are TRBV7-8 and TRBJ2-3; 11 nucleotides align to TRBD2. The CDR3 sequence is 16 residues long. J was trimmed by 5 bases and V by 5 bases; bases with no gene match: 9. Germline V CDR1 and CDR2: SGHVS, FQNEAQ. DNA for the CDR3: TGTGCCAGCAGCGCCCAGACTAGCGGGGTGGGAGATACGCAGTATTTT. It codes for CASSAQTSGVGDTQYF.

This chain's CDR3 is CASSRLPGQDVKGYTF. The CDR3 DNA sequence: TGCGCCAGCAGCCGACTCCCGGGACAGGACGTCAAGGGCTACACCTTC. J is TRBJ1-2 and V is TRBV23-1; 8 bases are a match to TRBD1. TRBV23-1 is given ORF status, its function remaining uncertain. The CDR3 spans 16 residues. The trim removed 6 bases at V and 8 bases at J, leaving 17 bases unmatched.

Comment on this clonotype: A much larger clonotype is one base distant, so this may be a read error. The chain links TRBV10-3 to TRBJ2-7; 7 nucleotides agree with TRBD2. Per germline, CDR1 ENHRY and CDR2 SYGVKD. The junction had 13 bases not matched to a gene; V was cut back by 6 bases and J by 5 bases. CDR3 length equals 15 residues. The CDR3 reads CAIRTDRLAPDEQYF. The CDR3 DNA sequence: TGTGCCATCAGAACCGACCGACTAGCCCCCGACGAGCAGTACTTC.

The rearrangement links TRBV28 to TRBJ2-1; 14 bases map to TRBD2. J gave up 5 bases and V 6 bases, and 6 bases lay outside the gene matches. The CDR3 is made up of 16 amino acids. Germline CDR1 MDHEN, CDR2 SYDVKM. The chain's CDR3 is CASSPLTSGRDNEQFF. Written as DNA, the CDR3 is TGTGCCAGCAGCCCCCTGACTAGCGGGAGGGACAATGAGCAGTTCTTC. Full variable domain (outside the CDR3, taken from reference TRBV28 and TRBJ2-1): DVKVTQSSRYLVKRTGEKVFLECVQDMDHENMFWYRQDPGLGLRLIYFSYDVKMKEKGDIPEGYSVSREKKERFSLILESASTNQTSMYLCASSPLTSGRDNEQFFGPGTRLTVL.

The CDR3 DNA reads as TGTGCCAGCAGCCCGAAGACTAGCAGGGCCTACAATGAGCAGTTCTTC. This sequence encodes CASSPKTSRAYNEQFF. The chain uses TRBV7-2 and TRBJ2-1, with 7 positions matching TRBD2. CDR1 and CDR2 (germline): SGHTA, FQGNSA. There are 16 residues in the CDR3. V lost 5 bases to trimming and J lost 2 bases; unmatched junction nucleotides: 9.

This chain's CDR3 is CATSEAGTGTGANVLTF. For the CDR3, the DNA is TGTGCCACCAGTGAAGCCGGGACAGGGACAGGGGCCAACGTCCTGACTTTC. This chain uses TRBV24-1 with TRBJ2-6; 9 bases agree with TRBD1. Trimming removed 4 bases from V and 4 bases from J; junction bases left unmatched: 7. Germline V CDR1 and CDR2: KGHDR, SFDVKD. This CDR3 has 17 amino acids.

In its sample, this clonotype was seen many times. The V call is TRBV19, the J call TRBJ2-7, with 8 bases that match TRBD2. The CDR3 contains 14 residues. The germline gives CDR1 LNHDA, CDR2 SQIVND (reference sequence). Losses at the gene ends were 2 bases for V and 2 bases for J; bases not matched to a gene: 2. The CDR3 region has the DNA TGTGCCAGTAGTATAAGGCGGGGGGCCTACGAGCAGTACTTC. As protein: CASSIRRGAYEQYF.

This clonotype was recorded many times. This chain links TRBV11-2 with TRBJ2-4, with D unresolved. The germline V gene encodes CDR1 SGHAT and CDR2 FQNNGV. Trimming shortened V by 1 base and J by 6 bases, and 10 bases separated the two germline ends. CDR3 length: 14 residues. The CDR3 sequence is CASSLAPYPNIQYF. CDR3 in DNA: TGTGCCAGCAGCTTAGCTCCTTACCCAAACATTCAGTACTTC. Filled out from reference TRBV11-2 and TRBJ2-4, the complete variable domain reads EAGVAQSPRYKIIEKRQSVAFWCNPISGHATLYWYQQILGQGPKLLIQFQNNGVVDDSQLPKDRFSAERLKGVDSTLKIQPAKLEDSAVYLCASSLAPYPNIQYFGAGTRLSVL.

This clonotype has a handful of counts. The rearrangement links TRBV30 to TRBJ2-5, with 9 bases matching TRBD1. This CDR3 spans 14 amino acids. The germline V gene has CDR1 GTSNPN and CDR2 SVGIG (reference sequence). J was trimmed by 7 bases and V by 3 bases; bases with no gene match: 9. For the CDR3, the DNA is TGTGCCTGGAGGCCCCCGGGACAGGGAGGGACCCAGTACTTC. Translated, it gives CAWRPPGQGGTQYF.

This clonotype came up many times. This rearrangement joins TRBV4-1 to TRBJ2-3; TRBD2 matches at 9 bases. CDR1 is MGHRA and CDR2 is YSYEKL in the germline V gene. The CDR3 covers 16 residues. V was clipped by 1 base and J by 4 bases; unmatched bases: 6. CDR3 DNA sequence: TGCGCCAGCAGCCAAGCGGTAGCGGGAGCAGCAGATACGCAGTATTTT. Its protein is CASSQAVAGAADTQYF.

In this sample, this clonotype turned up a few times. The chain employs TRBV4-2 and TRBJ2-5; the match to TRBD2 covers 7 bases. V dropped 0 bases and J dropped 2; count of bases not matched to a gene: 6. The CDR3 has 16 residues. In germline, CDR1 is LGHNA, CDR2 YNFKEQ. This chain's CDR3 is CASSQDWGGGQETQYF. CDR3 coding DNA: TGTGCCAGCAGCCAAGACTGGGGGGGGGGACAAGAGACCCAGTACTTC.

At least ten counts were recorded for this clonotype. V usage is TRBV28 and J usage is TRBJ1-4, with 9 bases lining up with TRBD1. J lost 5 bases, V lost 8 bases, and 9 bases had no gene match. Germline lookup yields CDR1 MDHEN and CDR2 SYDVKM. There are 15 residues in the CDR3. CDR3 in amino acids: CASLRDRDANEKLFF. Here the CDR3 DNA reads TGTGCCAGCCTCCGGGACAGGGACGCAAATGAAAAACTGTTTTTT.

The rearrangement uses TRBV12-3 or TRBV12-4 and TRBJ2-5; 9 bases map to TRBD2. The CDR3 has 12 amino acids. Unmatched junction bases numbered 0, after V lost 1 base and J lost 9 bases. DNA for the CDR3: TGTGCCAGCAGTTTAGAGCGGGAGGCCCAGTACTTC. Amino acids: CASSLEREAQYF.

For this clonotype: Since a much larger clone is just one base distant, this may be a read error. The genes are TRBV28 and TRBJ2-7; TRBD1 matches 7 bases. The length of the CDR3 is 13 residues. CDR1 MDHEN and CDR2 SYDVKM come from the germline V gene. Here the CDR3 reads CGSSYRDSYEQYF. The CDR3 DNA reads TGTGGCAGCAGTTACCGGGACAGCTACGAGCAGTACTTC.

This clonotype was counted a single time. One base away lies a much larger clone, so this may be a sequencing read error. The CDR3 is CASSRGRVNAYTF. The CDR3 region has the DNA TGTGCCAGCAGTCGGGGGAGGGTCAACGCCTACACCTTC. V gene TRBV12-3 or TRBV12-4 combines with J gene TRBJ1-2; D is possibly TRBD1 (5 bases). Deletions cut 5 bases from V and 10 bases from J, with 17 bases between. The CDR3 is 13 residues long.

With respect to this clonotype: The junction shows a germline mismatch at one end, possibly a read error. This chain connects TRBV27 to TRBJ2-7; no reliable D call. The CDR3 spans 14 residues. Germline lookup yields CDR1 MNHEY and CDR2 SMNVEV (reference sequence). The CDR3 loop is CASSLSYSSYEQHF. Written as DNA, the CDR3 is TGTGCCAGCAGTTTATCCTACAGCTCCTACGAGCAGCACTTC.

The sample holds many counts of this clonotype. The chain carries TRBV7-2 and TRBJ1-2, with TRBD1 identical over 8 bases. CDR1 is SGHTA, CDR2 FQGNSA, per germline. Germline trimming cut 2 bases from V and 6 bases from J; bases unmatched to any gene: 8. This CDR3 is 15 amino acids long. In nucleotides, the CDR3 is TGTGCCAGCAGCTTATGGCCGACGACAGGGGATGGCTACACCTTC. Its translation: CASSLWPTTGDGYTF.

This clonotype came up a few times. The genes are TRBV6-1 and TRBJ1-5; 8 bases are shared with TRBD1. Unmatched junction bases numbered 8, after V lost 7 bases and J lost 0 bases. The germline V gene has CDR1 MNHNS and CDR2 SASEGT. The CDR3 covers 16 residues. The CDR3 here is CASKLFGTGSNQPQHF. The CDR3 DNA sequence: TGTGCCAGCAAATTGTTCGGGACAGGTAGCAATCAGCCCCAGCATTTT.

This clonotype was observed many times. V gene TRBV6-1 combines with J gene TRBJ1-6; perhaps TRBD1 as D (6 bases). V was clipped by 6 bases and J by 10 bases, with 13 bases between them. Germline loops: CDR1 MNHNS, CDR2 SASEGT. The CDR3 has 13 amino acids. The CDR3 reads CASRVMTGSPLHF. CDR3 bases: TGTGCCAGCAGGGTCATGACAGGATCACCCCTCCACTTT.

This clonotype occurred a few times. V usage is TRBV6-5 and J usage is TRBJ2-7, with 7 bases identical to TRBD1. The CDR3 is 15 amino acids. After removal of 2 bases from V and 5 bases from J, the junction contained 9 bases not matched to a gene. The germline gives CDR1 MNHEY, CDR2 SVGAGI. The CDR3 region is CASSYPGIGGHEQYF. CDR3 bases: TGTGCCAGCAGTTACCCCGGGATAGGGGGCCACGAGCAGTACTTC.

This clonotype has ten or more counts. V usage is TRBV12-3 or TRBV12-4 and J usage is TRBJ2-5, with TRBD2 identical over 8 bases. V shed 3 bases, J shed 5 bases, and the junction held 5 bases outside the gene matches. The CDR3 has 14 residues. In DNA form, the CDR3 reads TGTGCCAGCAGTTTTGCGGGGGGATTGGAGACCCAGTACTTC. This codes for CASSFAGGLETQYF.

This clonotype has just a few counts. The chain has TRBV5-1 and TRBJ2-1; 14 positions agree with TRBD2. CDR1 is SGHRS and CDR2 is YFSETQ in the germline V gene. The CDR3 totals 17 residues. Losses at the gene ends were 4 bases for V and 4 bases for J; bases not matched to a gene: 7. CDR3 bases: TGCGCCAGCAGCGTCGGACTAGCGGGGGGCCTATACAATGAGCAGTTCTTC. The encoded protein is CASSVGLAGGLYNEQFF.

This clonotype was seen at least ten times. The rearrangement links TRBV12-3 or TRBV12-4 to TRBJ2-3; D gene uncertain. V gave up 6 bases and J gave up 8 bases, with 12 bases separating them. The CDR3 contains 12 residues. For the CDR3, the DNA is TGTGCCAGCAGCACCATACACCTTACGCAGTATTTT. It translates to CASSTIHLTQYF.

This clonotype was detected many times. CDR3 bases: TGTGCCAGCAGCCGGTGGCCACAAGAGACCCAGTACTTC. It encodes CASSRWPQETQYF. This chain uses TRBV7-9 with TRBJ2-5, with D uncertain. This CDR3 has 13 residues. The V gene's germline CDR1 is SEHNR and CDR2 FQNEAQ (reference sequence). The V end was cut by 5 bases, the J end by 2 bases, with 9 bases between.

V gene TRBV7-9 combines with J gene TRBJ1-5; D is ambiguous. Germline V gene data show CDR1 as SEHNR and CDR2 as FQNEAQ (reference sequence). Trimming cost V 1 base and J 10 bases, with 20 bases left between them. The CDR3 extends over 16 amino acids. CDR3 sequence reads: CASSLEAGEGLSPQHF. CDR3 DNA: TGTGCCAGCAGCTTAGAGGCCGGTGAAGGGTTATCACCCCAGCATTTT. Full variable domain (missing parts from reference TRBV7-9 and TRBJ1-5): DTGVSQNPRHKITKRGQNVTFRCDPISEHNRLYWYRQTLGQGPEFLTYFQNEAQLEKSRLLSDRFSAERPKGSFSTLEIQRTEQGDSAMYLCASSLEAGEGLSPQHFGDGTRLSIL.

This clonotype was detected only a few times. V and J are TRBV4-1 and TRBJ2-7; 10 bases are shared with TRBD2. Germline V lookup: CDR1 MGHRA, CDR2 YSYEKL. V lost 0 bases and J lost 3; bases outside the gene matches: 5. The CDR3 totals 16 residues. CDR3 sequence (DNA): TGCGCCAGCAGCCAAGATCCTAGCGGGGGCTTCTACGAGCAGTACTTC. It codes for CASSQDPSGGFYEQYF.